One sample yielded the 4 T cell receptor beta chains listed below, sequenced in a study of blood T cells in healthy people across ages. The authors ran a second PCR of 7 to 11 cycles using a sample-barcoded 5' primer and a J-beta primer mix. TCRdb recomputed calls from the 5' RACE reads with MiXCR, one row per CDR3 protein. The sample has nearly 1 million distinct CDR3 sequences, 45% to 60% seen once. The sample comprised blood. Receptors were obtained from a woman aged 55-70 years in good health.

The rearrangement joins TRBV5-1 to TRBJ2-3; the D is unclear. Trimming stripped 4 bases from V and 0 bases from J, with 12 bases between. The CDR3 spans 15 residues. Germline V gene data show CDR1 as SGHRS and CDR2 as YFSETQ. CDR3 protein: CASSVRGRSTDTQYF. CDR3 sequence (DNA): TGCGCCAGCAGCGTCCGTGGCAGGAGCACAGATACGCAGTATTTT.

V gene TRBV5-1 combines with J gene TRBJ2-1; 11 nucleotides line up with TRBD1. Germline values: CDR1 SGHRS, CDR2 YFSETQ. The junction had 10 bases not matched to a gene; V was cut back by 2 bases and J by 9 bases. The CDR3 has 16 residues. CDR3 sequence reads: CASSFAPGQGVTEQFF. In DNA form, the CDR3 reads TGCGCCAGCAGCTTTGCCCCGGGACAGGGGGTAACTGAGCAGTTCTTC.

The rearrangement links TRBV29-1 to TRBJ1-4; 8 positions match TRBD1. The germline V gene encodes CDR1 SQVTM and CDR2 ANQGSEA. The V gene end was trimmed by 7 bases and the J gene end by 7 bases; junction bases not matched to a gene: 8. The CDR3 totals 13 residues. The DNA for the CDR3 is TGCAGCGCTAAGACAGGGGCTTCTGAAAAACTGTTTTTT. Protein sequence: CSAKTGASEKLFF.

CDR3 protein: CSAMGQFSTDTQYF. The CDR3 nucleotides are TGCAGTGCTATGGGACAGTTTAGCACAGATACGCAGTATTTT. The J gene is TRBJ2-3, the V gene TRBV20-1, with 7 bases aligning to TRBD1. The CDR3 loop spans 14 amino acids. After removal of 4 bases from V and 0 bases from J, the junction contained 4 bases not matched to a gene. Germline CDR1 DFQATT, CDR2 SNEGSKA (reference sequence).